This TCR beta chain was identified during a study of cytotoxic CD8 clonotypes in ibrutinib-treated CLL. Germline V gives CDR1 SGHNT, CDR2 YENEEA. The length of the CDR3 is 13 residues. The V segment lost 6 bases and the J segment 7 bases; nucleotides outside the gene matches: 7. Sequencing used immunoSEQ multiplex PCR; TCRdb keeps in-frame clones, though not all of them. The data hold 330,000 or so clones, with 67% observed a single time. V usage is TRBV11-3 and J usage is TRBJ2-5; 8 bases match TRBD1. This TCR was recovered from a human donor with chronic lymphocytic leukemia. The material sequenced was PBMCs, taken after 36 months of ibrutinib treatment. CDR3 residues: CASSSGGMGTQYF. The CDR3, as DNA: TGTGCCAGCAGTTCAGGGGGCATGGGGACCCAGTACTTC.